The 20 T cell receptor beta chains presented below share a single source sample, sequenced in a study of cytomegalovirus exposure and HLA in healthy donors. 13 Jbeta primers and 60 Vbeta primers were used for the PCR. Method: immunoSEQ multiplex PCR; TCRdb's copy keeps in-frame clones and lacks some. The table shows around 100,000 clones, with roughly 66% occurring only once. The sequenced material came from PBMCs. These receptors were obtained from a man in his thirties or forties in good health and CMV-seronegative.

V gene TRBV29-1 combines with J gene TRBJ2-4; TRBD1 is a possible D gene (5 bases). CDR1 SQVTM and CDR2 ANQGSEA come from the germline V gene. Trimming removed 0 bases from V and 7 bases from J, with 13 bases in between. This CDR3 has 14 amino acids. The DNA of the CDR3 is TGCAGCGTTGAAGATCGCAGGGTAGACAACATTCAGTACTTC. Amino acid sequence: CSVEDRRVDNIQYF.

CDR3 bases: TGTGCCAGCAGTTTGACCAGTCGGAGCTCCTACAATGAGCAGTTCTTC. This gives the protein CASSLTSRSSYNEQFF. This chain connects TRBV27 to TRBJ2-1; D not certain. The ends were cut back, 3 bases at V and 0 bases at J, with 12 bases in the middle. The CDR3 contains 16 residues. CDR1 and CDR2 (germline): MNHEY, SMNVEV (reference sequence).

This chain links TRBV5-4 with TRBJ2-7; tentatively, D is TRBD1 (6 bases). CDR3 length: 13 residues. Trimming pared 2 bases from V and 5 bases from J, leaving 11 bases between. In germline, CDR1 is SGHNT, CDR2 YYREEE (reference sequence). CDR3 DNA sequence: TGTGCCAGCAGCTTAAGGCCAGGGGACGAGCAGTACTTC. This gives the protein CASSLRPGDEQYF.

The chain has TRBV7-9 and TRBJ2-3, with TRBD2 matching 12 bases. The CDR3 sequence is 15 residues long. The germline V gene has CDR1 SEHNR and CDR2 FQNEAQ (reference sequence). V lost 4 bases and J lost 7; bases outside the gene matches: 6. Here the CDR3 DNA reads TGTGCCAGCAGCTCGACTAGCGGGAGAGGTTATACGCAGTATTTT. This codes for CASSSTSGRGYTQYF.

The V and J genes are TRBV28 and TRBJ2-3; tentative D call: TRBD2 (6 bases). Germline CDR1 is MDHEN and CDR2 is SYDVKM. This CDR3 has 16 residues. The V end was cut by 3 bases, the J end by 0 bases, with 13 bases between. The CDR3: CASSFPGGDSTDTQYF. As DNA, the CDR3 is TGTGCCAGCAGTTTCCCTGGAGGGGATAGCACAGATACGCAGTATTTT.

This rearrangement joins TRBV30 to TRBJ2-1; 8 bases fit TRBD2. V lost 3 bases to trimming and J lost 4 bases; unmatched junction nucleotides: 8. CDR1 and CDR2 (germline): GTSNPN, SVGIG (reference sequence). The CDR3 covers 15 residues. Written as DNA, the CDR3 is TGTGCCTGGAGGCGGGGGGTTAGTAGTTACAATGAGCAGTTCTTC. This sequence encodes CAWRRGVSSYNEQFF. Together with reference TRBV30 and TRBJ2-1, the CDR3 gives the full variable domain: SQTIHQWPATLVQPVGSPLSLECTVEGTSNPNLYWYRQAAGRGLQLLFYSVGIGQISSEVPQNLSASRPQDRQFILSSKKLLLSDSGFYLCAWRRGVSSYNEQFFGPGTRLTVL.

This clone was counted once. The rearrangement links TRBV7-9 to TRBJ2-7; D is undetermined. From germline, CDR1 is SEHNR and CDR2 FQNEAQ (reference sequence). The CDR3 loop spans 15 amino acids. The ends were cut back, 4 bases at V and 0 bases at J, with 13 bases in the middle. CDR3 sequence (DNA): TGTGCCAGCAGCTCGTTACGTAGGAGCTCCTACGAGCAGTACTTC. Its protein is CASSSLRRSSYEQYF.

V gene TRBV6-5 combines with J gene TRBJ2-7; 7 bases are a match to TRBD1. The CDR3 length is 14 residues. Losses at the gene ends were 8 bases for V and 5 bases for J; bases not matched to a gene: 12. Germline V gives CDR1 MNHEY, CDR2 SVGAGI. CDR3: CASGVARGTHEQYF. CDR3 sequence (DNA): TGTGCCAGCGGCGTCGCCAGGGGGACCCACGAGCAGTACTTC.

The V and J genes are TRBV5-1 and TRBJ1-4; D perhaps matches TRBD1 (5 bases). CDR1 SGHRS and CDR2 YFSETQ come from the germline V gene. This CDR3 is built from 17 residues. Trimming stripped 0 bases from V and 3 bases from J, with 15 bases between. The CDR3 loop reads CASSLAAGKRANEKLFF. The CDR3 DNA is TGCGCCAGCAGCTTGGCCGCAGGGAAAAGAGCTAATGAAAAACTGTTTTTT.

V gene TRBV7-2 combines with J gene TRBJ1-1, with 7 nucleotides matching TRBD1. V dropped 6 bases and J dropped 0; count of bases not matched to a gene: 4. The CDR3 covers 14 residues. Germline-derived CDR1 and CDR2 are SGHTA and FQGNSA. The CDR3 protein is CASRSDRLNTEAFF. The DNA for the CDR3 is TGTGCCAGCAGATCGGACAGGTTGAACACTGAAGCTTTCTTT.

The chain is built from TRBV27 and TRBJ1-4; 11 bases align to TRBD1. Germline V gene data show CDR1 as MNHEY and CDR2 as SMNVEV (reference sequence). V shed 7 bases and J 7 bases; nucleotides not matched to a gene: 8. The CDR3 is made up of 15 amino acids. CDR3 region: CASTELGTGGEKLFF. In DNA form, the CDR3 reads TGTGCCAGCACCGAGCTCGGGACAGGGGGTGAAAAACTGTTTTTT.

CDR3 nucleotides: TGTGCCAGCAGCTTCGGGTGGAACACTGAAGCTTTCTTT. Its translation is CASSFGWNTEAFF. V gene TRBV5-4 combines with J gene TRBJ1-1; the D is unclear. V shed 2 bases and J shed 1 base, with 6 bases lying between them. Germline V CDR1 and CDR2: SGHNT, YYREEE (reference sequence). The CDR3 extends over 13 amino acids. Using reference TRBV5-4 and TRBJ1-1 for the parts outside the CDR3, the full variable domain is ETGVTQSPTHLIKTRGQQVTLRCSSQSGHNTVSWYQQALGQGPQFIFQYYREEENGRGNFPPRFSGLQFPNYSSELNVNALELDDSALYLCASSFGWNTEAFFGQGTRLTVV.

This chain joins TRBV5-4 and TRBJ1-4; D is undetermined. Per the germline V gene, CDR1 is SGHNT and CDR2 is YYREEE (reference sequence). The V end lost 4 bases, the J end lost 2 bases, and 9 bases lay between the germline ends. This CDR3 spans 14 amino acids. The CDR3 spells CASSPGGTNEKLFF. Written as DNA, the CDR3 is TGTGCCAGCAGCCCGGGAGGGACTAATGAAAAACTGTTTTTT.

In this sample, this clone turned up a few times. The chain recombines TRBV2 with TRBJ2-7, with TRBD2 matching over 7 bases. The V gene's germline CDR1 is SNHLY and CDR2 FYNNEI. Unmatched junction bases numbered 9, after V lost 7 bases and J lost 3 bases. This CDR3 comprises 14 residues. CDR3 region: CASMSWGGFYEQYF. DNA for the CDR3: TGTGCCAGCATGTCGTGGGGGGGATTCTACGAGCAGTACTTC. Full variable domain (rest looked up from reference TRBV2 and TRBJ2-7): EPEVTQTPSHQVTQMGQEVILRCVPISNHLYFYWYRQILGQKVEFLVSFYNNEISEKSEIFDDQFSVERPDGSNFTLKIRSTKLEDSAMYFCASMSWGGFYEQYFGPGTRLTVT.

This sequence joins TRBV5-4 and TRBJ1-3, with D hard to call. The germline gives CDR1 SGHNT, CDR2 YYREEE (reference sequence). This CDR3 is built from 14 residues. The V and J ends lost 0 bases and 6 bases respectively, with 10 bases between them. The DNA for the CDR3 is TGTGCCAGCAGCTTGGGCCAGCGGGCAAACACCATATATTTT. It yields the protein CASSLGQRANTIYF.

J is TRBJ2-7 and V is TRBV6-5, with TRBD2 matching 7 bases. Germline values: CDR1 MNHEY, CDR2 SVGAGI. The V and J ends lost 7 bases and 1 base, in that order; junction bases with no gene match: 10. This CDR3 is built from 15 residues. The CDR3 here is CASTRGDVRSYEQYF. The CDR3 DNA sequence: TGTGCCAGCACTCGGGGGGACGTTAGATCCTACGAGCAGTACTTC.

The rearrangement links TRBV9 to TRBJ2-7, with D possibly TRBD1 on 5 matching bases. Deletions cut 0 bases from V and 1 base from J, with 8 bases between. In germline, CDR1 is SGDLS, CDR2 YYNGEE. CDR3 length equals 14 residues. The CDR3 region is CASSVGRDSYEQYF. The CDR3 DNA is TGTGCCAGCAGCGTAGGCAGGGATTCCTACGAGCAGTACTTC.

The chain uses TRBV29-1 and TRBJ2-7, with D perhaps matching TRBD1 (6 bases). The germline V gene has CDR1 SQVTM and CDR2 ANQGSEA. Trimming took 4 bases from V and 1 from J, leaving 17 bases between them. This CDR3 has 15 residues. The DNA of the CDR3 is TGCAGCGTTGTAGTTTTCGGCAGGGGTTCCTACGAGCAGTACTTC. Translation: CSVVVFGRGSYEQYF.

Only a few counts were recorded for this clone. The chain recombines TRBV27 with TRBJ1-5; D gene ambiguous. The CDR3 is made up of 15 amino acids. Germline CDR1 and CDR2: MNHEY and SMNVEV (reference sequence). V was clipped by 6 bases and J by 2 bases, with 14 bases between them. This chain's CDR3 is CASSPSGGGNQPQHF. The CDR3 coding sequence is TGTGCCAGCAGCCCCTCCGGCGGGGGCAATCAGCCCCAGCATTTT.

This chain joins TRBV5-1 and TRBJ1-5; weak D call: TRBD1 (5 bases). Trimming removed 4 bases at V and 4 bases at J, with 15 bases between. CDR3 size: 15 residues. Per germline, CDR1 SGHRS and CDR2 YFSETQ. CDR3 sequence reads: CASSLNSGGNQPQHF. The CDR3 DNA follows: TGCGCCAGCAGCCTAAACAGCGGGGGAAATCAGCCCCAGCATTTT.